The table lists the clone carrying this TCR beta chain with many counts. Its target is not known. Using unique molecular identifiers, the investigators prepared the TCRbeta library. TCRdb itself ran the PCR reads through MiXCR, one entry per CDR3 protein. The table includes 440,000 or so distinct CDR3 sequences, roughly 43% detected once. The CDR3 is 17 residues long. Unmatched junction bases numbered 13, after V lost 5 bases and J lost 1 base. This sample is drawn from a study of T-cell reconstitution after alpha-beta-depleted transplantation in children. Study-level findings and limits: Fresh T-cell production supplied most of the T-cell counts and diversity seen one year after transplant. Recipient T cells and thymic progenitors that survived gave rise to the high TCRbeta diversity observed at day 60 in some patients. After transplant, at about two months, alpha-beta T cells were reportedly derived from several hundred expanded graft clones.

Sequences were derived from PBMCs, sampled before TCRalphabeta/CD19-depleted stem cell transplant. The TCR was taken from a girl aged 2-10 years with aplastic anemia, due to receive a stem cell transplant. The chain couples TRBV12-3 or TRBV12-4 to TRBJ1-1, with 7 bases fitting TRBD1. This chain's CDR3 is CASSASGGSLRNTEAFF. DNA for the CDR3: TGTGCCAGCAGTGCCTCAGGGGGATCCCTACGGAACACTGAAGCTTTCTTT.